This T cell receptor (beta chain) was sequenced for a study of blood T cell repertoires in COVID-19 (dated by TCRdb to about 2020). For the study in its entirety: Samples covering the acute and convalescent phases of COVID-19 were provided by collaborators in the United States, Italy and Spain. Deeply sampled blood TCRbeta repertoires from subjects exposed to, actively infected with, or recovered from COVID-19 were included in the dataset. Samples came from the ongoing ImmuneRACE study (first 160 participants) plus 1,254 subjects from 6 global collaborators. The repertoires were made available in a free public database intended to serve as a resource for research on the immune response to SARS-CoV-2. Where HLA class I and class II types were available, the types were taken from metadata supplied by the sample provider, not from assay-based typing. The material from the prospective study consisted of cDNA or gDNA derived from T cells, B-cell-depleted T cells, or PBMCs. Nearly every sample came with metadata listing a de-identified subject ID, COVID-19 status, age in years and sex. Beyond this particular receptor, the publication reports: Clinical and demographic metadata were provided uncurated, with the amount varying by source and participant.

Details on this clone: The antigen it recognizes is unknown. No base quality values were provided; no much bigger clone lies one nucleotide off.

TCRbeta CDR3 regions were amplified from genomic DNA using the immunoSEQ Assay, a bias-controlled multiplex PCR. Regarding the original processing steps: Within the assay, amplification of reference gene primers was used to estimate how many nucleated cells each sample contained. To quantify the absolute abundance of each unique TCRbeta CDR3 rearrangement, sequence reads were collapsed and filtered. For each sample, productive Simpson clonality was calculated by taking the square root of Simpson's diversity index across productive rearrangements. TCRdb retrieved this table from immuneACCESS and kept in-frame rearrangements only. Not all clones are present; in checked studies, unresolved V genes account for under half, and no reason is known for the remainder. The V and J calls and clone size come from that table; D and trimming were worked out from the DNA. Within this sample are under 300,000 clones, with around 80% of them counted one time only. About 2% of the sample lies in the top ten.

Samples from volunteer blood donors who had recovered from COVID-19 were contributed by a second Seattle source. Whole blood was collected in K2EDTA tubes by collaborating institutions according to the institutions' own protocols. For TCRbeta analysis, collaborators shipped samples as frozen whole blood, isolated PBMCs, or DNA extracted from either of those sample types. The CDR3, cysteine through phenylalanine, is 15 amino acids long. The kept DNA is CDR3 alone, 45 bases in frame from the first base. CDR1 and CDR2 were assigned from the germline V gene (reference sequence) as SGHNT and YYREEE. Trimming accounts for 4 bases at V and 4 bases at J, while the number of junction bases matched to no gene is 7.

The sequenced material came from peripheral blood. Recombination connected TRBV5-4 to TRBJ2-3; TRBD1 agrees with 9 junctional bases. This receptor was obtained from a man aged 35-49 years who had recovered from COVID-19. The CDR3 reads CASSRTGQGADTQYF. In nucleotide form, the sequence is TGTGCCAGCAGCCGGACGGGACAGGGCGCAGATACGCAGTATTTT.